This T cell receptor beta chain was recovered during a study of blood T cell repertoires in COVID-19. Per the study methods: Cell counts per sample came from amplifying reference gene primers. Here immunoSEQ multiplex PCR was the method, and the copy in TCRdb shows in-frame clones only, minus some. The DNA gave D and trimming, while V, J and clone size come from that table. The sample contains approximately 67,000 clones, about 83% of which appear only once. The germline V gene has CDR1 SEHNR and CDR2 FQNEAQ (reference sequence). Trimming removed 5 bases from V and 5 bases from J; junction bases left unmatched: 10. The CDR3 has 15 residues.

This receptor was identified in a woman over 75 with acute or convalescent COVID-19. Source material: peripheral blood. The chain recombines TRBV7-9 with TRBJ2-7; 9 positions agree with TRBD1. The CDR3 nucleotides are TGTGCCAGCAGCCTGGCGGTAGGGACAGGGAACGAGCAGTACTTC. The encoded protein is CASSLAVGTGNEQYF. The full variable domain, in which reference TRBV7-9 and TRBJ2-7 provide the parts outside the CDR3, is DTGVSQNPRHKITKRGQNVTFRCDPISEHNRLYWYRQTLGQGPEFLTYFQNEAQLEKSRLLSDRFSAERPKGSFSTLEIQRTEQGDSAMYLCASSLAVGTGNEQYFGPGTRLTVT.